The entry below gives a single TCR beta chain sequence along with its context. After removal of 1 base from V and 7 bases from J, the junction contained 2 bases not matched to a gene. Germline CDR1 reads SGHNT; CDR2 reads YENEEA. There are 13 residues in the CDR3. As handled by the study authors: Amplification with reference gene primers provided the estimates of nucleated cell counts. Repertoires were generated with immunoSEQ multiplex PCR, while TCRdb's copy carries only in-frame clones and drops some. V, J and clone size are taken as reported in that table, and D and trimming were inferred from the DNA itself. Seen here are over 100,000 clones, about nine tenths observed once, and the top ten hold roughly 4%. The data belong to a study of blood T cell repertoires in COVID-19.

The sample was peripheral blood. The V call is TRBV11-3, the J call TRBJ2-7; 9 bases agree with TRBD1. The source of this sequence is a man in his forties or fifties with acute or convalescent COVID-19. The CDR3 DNA sequence: TGTGCCAGCAGCTTAGGCGGGACAGGGGAGCAGTACTTC. This encodes CASSLGGTGEQYF.